The present entry profiles one T cell receptor (beta chain) with its context. Which antigen it targets is not known. No much larger clone exists at a distance of one base, and base qualities are not known. These data belong to a study of cytomegalovirus exposure and HLA in healthy donors (dated by TCRdb to 2017 to 2019). At the level of the whole study: The 550 to 750 repertoires of the first cohort and the roughly 110 validation repertoires were produced on the same platform, according to a later analysis. The study aimed to test whether cataloging public T cell receptors could reveal signatures of past pathogen exposure. High-throughput TCR immunosequencing, statistical association of individual TCRs with disease status, and machine learning were combined to predict cytomegalovirus infection status. Besides the first cohort of roughly 700 subjects, a separate validation cohort made up of 90 to 150 different subjects was used.

The CDR3 has 15 amino acids, counting the end cysteine and phenylalanine. Only the CDR3 portion is preserved as DNA: 45 bases, with reading frame beginning at the first base. CDR1 and CDR2, per the germline V gene, are MDHEN and SYDVKM. The V and J ends are trimmed by 10 bases and 5 bases, leaving 23 bases between them. Libraries were made using the immunoSEQ multiplex PCR assay. The source study handled its data this way. To diagnose cytomegalovirus status from the catalog of TCR beta chain sequences, a statistical classification framework was built. Imported from immuneACCESS, the table was reduced by TCRdb to in-frame sequences with V and J called. These copies leave out some clones; in studies compared against another copy, an unresolved V gene accounts for under half, and the cause of the remainder is not known. Clone size and the V and J calls come from that table; the DNA yielded D and trimming. Present in this sample are over 200,000 clones, around 87% of which were seen just once. The top ten clonotypes cover 1.5% to 2.5% of the sample.

General findings and caveats noted by the study authors: In both the original and validation cohorts, the classifier was reported to diagnose cytomegalovirus status with high specificity and sensitivity. Most TCR sequences were seen in very few donors, while some public TCRs were found in many individuals. The validation cohort had no HLA typing available for a later analysis, so co-occurrence within that cohort was assessed over all 120 or so repertoires. Of the cluster scores, approximately 95% were above 0 in a later analysis, which found that TCRs clustered in the first cohort also tended to co-occur in the 130 or so validation repertoires. In vitro tests confirmed that a few of the cytomegalovirus-associated TCR beta chains recognize cytomegalovirus antigens. The study gave a list of roughly 150 TCR beta chains associated with cytomegalovirus. The authors suggested that the approach could potentially be generalized to other disease states and immunological phenotypes.

The donors belonged to the validation cohort of approximately 130 subjects, which was separate from the 666-subject first cohort. The receptor was derived from a woman younger than 35 in good health and CMV-seropositive. The sequenced material came from PBMCs. The rearrangement joined TRBV28 to TRBJ2-5; TRBD2 is a possible D gene, resting on 5 matching bases. The CDR3: CATTSLEGVKETQYF. The nucleotide sequence reads TGTGCCACTACCTCACTTGAGGGAGTCAAGGAGACCCAGTACTTC.